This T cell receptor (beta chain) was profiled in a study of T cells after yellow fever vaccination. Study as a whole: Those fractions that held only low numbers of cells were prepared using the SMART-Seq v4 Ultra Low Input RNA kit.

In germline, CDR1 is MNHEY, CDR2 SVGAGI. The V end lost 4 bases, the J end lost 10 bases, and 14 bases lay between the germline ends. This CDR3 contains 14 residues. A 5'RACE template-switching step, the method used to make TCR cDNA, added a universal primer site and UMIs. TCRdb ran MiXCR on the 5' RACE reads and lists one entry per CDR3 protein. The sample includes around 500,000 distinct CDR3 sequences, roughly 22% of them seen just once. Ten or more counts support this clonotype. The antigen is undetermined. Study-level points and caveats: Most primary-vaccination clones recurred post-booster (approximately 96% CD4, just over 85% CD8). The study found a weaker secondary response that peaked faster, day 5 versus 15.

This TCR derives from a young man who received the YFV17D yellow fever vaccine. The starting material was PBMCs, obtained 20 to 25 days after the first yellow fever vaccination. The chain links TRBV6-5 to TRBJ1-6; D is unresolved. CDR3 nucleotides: TGTGCCAGCAGTTCGGAGGATTCAGACTCACCCCTCCACTTT. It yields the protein CASSSEDSDSPLHF.